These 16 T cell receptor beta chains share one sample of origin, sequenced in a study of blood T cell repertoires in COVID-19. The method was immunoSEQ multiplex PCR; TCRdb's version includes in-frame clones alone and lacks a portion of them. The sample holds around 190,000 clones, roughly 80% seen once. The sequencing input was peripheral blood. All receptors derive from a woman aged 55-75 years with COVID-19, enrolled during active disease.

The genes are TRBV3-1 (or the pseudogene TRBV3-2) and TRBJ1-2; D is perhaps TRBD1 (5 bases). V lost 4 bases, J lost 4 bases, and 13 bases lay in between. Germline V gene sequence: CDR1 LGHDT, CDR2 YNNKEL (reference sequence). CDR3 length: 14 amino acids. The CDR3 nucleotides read TGTGCCAGCAGCCCCCAGATCGACAGCTATGGCTACACCTTC. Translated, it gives CASSPQIDSYGYTF.

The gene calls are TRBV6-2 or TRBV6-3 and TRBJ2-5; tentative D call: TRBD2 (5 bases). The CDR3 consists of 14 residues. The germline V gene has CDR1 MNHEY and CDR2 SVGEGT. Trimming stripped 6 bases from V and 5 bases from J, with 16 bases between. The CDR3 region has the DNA TGTGCCAGCAGCCCCCCCCTAGCTGATGAGACCCAGTACTTC. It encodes CASSPPLADETQYF.

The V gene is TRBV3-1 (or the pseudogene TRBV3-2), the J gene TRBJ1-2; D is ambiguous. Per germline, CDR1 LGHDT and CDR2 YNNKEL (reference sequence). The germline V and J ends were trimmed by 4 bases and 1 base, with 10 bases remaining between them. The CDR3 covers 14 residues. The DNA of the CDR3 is TGTGCCAGCAGCCCCGGGGAGAATAACTATGGCTACACCTTC. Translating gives CASSPGENNYGYTF.

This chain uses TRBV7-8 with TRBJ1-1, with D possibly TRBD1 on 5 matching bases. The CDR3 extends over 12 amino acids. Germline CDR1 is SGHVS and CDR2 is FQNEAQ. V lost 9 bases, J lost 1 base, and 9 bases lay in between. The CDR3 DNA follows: TGTGCCAGTCGACAGCAGAACACTGAAGCTTTCTTT. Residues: CASRQQNTEAFF.

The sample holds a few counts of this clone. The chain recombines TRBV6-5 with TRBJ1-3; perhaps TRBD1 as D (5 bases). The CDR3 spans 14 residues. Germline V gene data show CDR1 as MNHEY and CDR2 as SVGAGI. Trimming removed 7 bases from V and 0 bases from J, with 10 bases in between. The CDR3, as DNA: TGTGCCAGCAAGGGGTTTAACTCTGGAAACACCATATATTTT. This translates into CASKGFNSGNTIYF.

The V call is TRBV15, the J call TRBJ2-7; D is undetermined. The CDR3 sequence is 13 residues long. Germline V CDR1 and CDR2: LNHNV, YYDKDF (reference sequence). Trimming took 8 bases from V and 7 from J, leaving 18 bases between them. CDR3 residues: CATQLDLDSEQYF. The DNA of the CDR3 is TGTGCCACCCAACTCGACCTAGACTCAGAGCAGTACTTC.

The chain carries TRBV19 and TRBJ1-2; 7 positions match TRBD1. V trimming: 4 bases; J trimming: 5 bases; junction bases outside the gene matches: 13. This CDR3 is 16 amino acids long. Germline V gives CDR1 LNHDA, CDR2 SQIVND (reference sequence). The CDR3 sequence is CASSSGRQGRGYGYTF. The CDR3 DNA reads TGTGCCAGTAGTAGTGGTCGACAGGGTAGGGGGTATGGCTACACCTTC.

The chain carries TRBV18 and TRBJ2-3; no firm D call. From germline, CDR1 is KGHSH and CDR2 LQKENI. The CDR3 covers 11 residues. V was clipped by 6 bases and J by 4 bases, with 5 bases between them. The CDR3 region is CASSPSDTQYF. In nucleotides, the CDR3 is TGTGCCAGCTCTCCGTCAGATACGCAGTATTTT.

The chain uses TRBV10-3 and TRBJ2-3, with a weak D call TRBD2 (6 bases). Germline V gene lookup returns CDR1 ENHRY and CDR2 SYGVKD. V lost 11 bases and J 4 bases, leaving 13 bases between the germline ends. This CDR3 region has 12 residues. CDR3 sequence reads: CASSVESDTQYF. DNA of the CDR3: TGTGCCTCTAGCGTTGAGTCAGATACGCAGTATTTT.

The CDR3 loop is CASSFLASGDQNIQYF. In DNA form, the CDR3 reads TGTGCCAGCAGCTTCCTGGCTAGCGGGGATCAAAACATTCAGTACTTC. The rearrangement links TRBV7-9 to TRBJ2-4; TRBD2 aligns across 9 bases. The germline gives CDR1 SEHNR, CDR2 FQNEAQ (reference sequence). The CDR3 has 16 amino acids. V shed 3 bases, J shed 5 bases, and the junction held 8 bases outside the gene matches.

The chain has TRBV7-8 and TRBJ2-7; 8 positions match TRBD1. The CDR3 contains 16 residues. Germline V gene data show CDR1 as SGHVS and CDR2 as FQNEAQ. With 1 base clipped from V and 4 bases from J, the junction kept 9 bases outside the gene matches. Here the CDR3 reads CASSLVWDRFAYEQYF. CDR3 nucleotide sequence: TGTGCCAGCAGCTTAGTGTGGGACAGGTTTGCGTACGAGCAGTACTTC.

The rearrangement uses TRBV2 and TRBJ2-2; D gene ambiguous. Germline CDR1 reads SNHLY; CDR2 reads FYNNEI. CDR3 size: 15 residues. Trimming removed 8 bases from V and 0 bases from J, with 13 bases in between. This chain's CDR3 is CASGNPSANTGELFF. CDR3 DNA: TGTGCCAGCGGTAATCCATCAGCGAACACCGGGGAGCTGTTTTTT.

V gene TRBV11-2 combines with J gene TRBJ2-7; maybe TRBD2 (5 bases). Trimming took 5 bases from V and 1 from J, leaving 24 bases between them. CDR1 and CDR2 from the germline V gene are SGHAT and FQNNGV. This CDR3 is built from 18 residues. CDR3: CASSLLVAGPTSSYEQYF. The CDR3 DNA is TGTGCCAGCAGCCTCCTCGTGGCGGGTCCTACTTCTTCCTACGAGCAGTACTTC.

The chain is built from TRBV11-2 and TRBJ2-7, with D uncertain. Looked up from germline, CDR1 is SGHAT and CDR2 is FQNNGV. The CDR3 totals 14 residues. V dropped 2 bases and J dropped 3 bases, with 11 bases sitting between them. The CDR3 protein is CASSLSMERYEQYF. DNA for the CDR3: TGTGCCAGCAGCTTATCCATGGAGCGCTACGAGCAGTACTTC.

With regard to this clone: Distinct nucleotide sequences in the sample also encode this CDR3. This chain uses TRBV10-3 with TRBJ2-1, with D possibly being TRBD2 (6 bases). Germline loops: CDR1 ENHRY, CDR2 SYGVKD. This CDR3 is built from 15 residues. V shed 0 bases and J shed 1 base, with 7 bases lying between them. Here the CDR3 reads CAISESGGSYNEQFF. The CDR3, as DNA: TGTGCCATCAGTGAGTCGGGGGGATCCTACAATGAGCAGTTCTTC.

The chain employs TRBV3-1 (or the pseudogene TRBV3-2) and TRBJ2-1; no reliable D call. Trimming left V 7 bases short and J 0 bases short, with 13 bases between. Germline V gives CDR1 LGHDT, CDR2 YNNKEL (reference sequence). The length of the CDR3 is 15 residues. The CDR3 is CASTLRRSSYNEQFF. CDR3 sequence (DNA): TGTGCCAGCACTCTGAGGCGTAGCTCCTACAATGAGCAGTTCTTC.